This T cell receptor (beta chain) emerged from a study of blood T cells in healthy people across ages. Study information: Capture by template switching was about one barcoded beta molecule per two T cells.

CDR3 length equals 15 residues. Looked up from germline, CDR1 is LGHNA and CDR2 is YNFKEQ. The V end lost 0 bases, the J end lost 6 bases, and 15 bases lay between the germline ends. With a J-beta primer mix and a sample-barcoded 5' primer, a second PCR ran 7 to 11 cycles. TCRdb ran MiXCR on the 5' RACE reads and lists one entry per CDR3 protein. The profile covers roughly 800,000 distinct CDR3 sequences, with about a quarter appearing a single time and less than 3.5% taken by the ten largest. Only a few counts were recorded for this clonotype. The same sample was also used in a study of T cells of mothers and their children.

The specimen was blood. The clonotype originates from a boy aged 5 to 17 in good health. The chain employs TRBV4-2 and TRBJ2-7, with D uncertain. The CDR3 region is CASSQEPQVGGEQYF. As DNA, the CDR3 is TGTGCCAGCAGCCAAGAGCCCCAGGTAGGCGGCGAGCAGTACTTC.